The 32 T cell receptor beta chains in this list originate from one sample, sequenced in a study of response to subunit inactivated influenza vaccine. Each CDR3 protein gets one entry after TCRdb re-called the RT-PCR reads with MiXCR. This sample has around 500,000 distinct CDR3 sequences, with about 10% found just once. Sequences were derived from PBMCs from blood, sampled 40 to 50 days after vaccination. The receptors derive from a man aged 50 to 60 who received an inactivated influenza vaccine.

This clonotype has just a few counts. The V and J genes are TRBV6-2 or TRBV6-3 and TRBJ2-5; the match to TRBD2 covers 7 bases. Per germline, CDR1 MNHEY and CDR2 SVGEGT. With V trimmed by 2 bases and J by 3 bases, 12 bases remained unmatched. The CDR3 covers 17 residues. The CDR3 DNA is TGTGCCAGCAGTTACAAGGTAGCGGGTACTATGAAAGAGACCCAGTACTTC. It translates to CASSYKVAGTMKETQYF.

The CDR3 DNA is TGTGCCAGCAGCTTAGGCGACCTTTGGCGGGGATCCAAAAACATTCAGTACTTC. It codes for CASSLGDLWRGSKNIQYF. The rearrangement uses TRBV7-8 and TRBJ2-4; possible D gene TRBD2, 6 bases. Germline V gives CDR1 SGHVS, CDR2 FQNEAQ. The CDR3 is 18 residues long. Trimming pared 1 base from V and 2 bases from J, leaving 18 bases between.

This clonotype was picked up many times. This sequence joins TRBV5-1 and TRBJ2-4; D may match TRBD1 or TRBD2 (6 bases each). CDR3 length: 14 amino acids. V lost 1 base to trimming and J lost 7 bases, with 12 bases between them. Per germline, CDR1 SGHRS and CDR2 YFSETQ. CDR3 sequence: CASSLSGAENIQYF. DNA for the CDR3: TGCGCCAGCAGCTTGTCGGGGGCGGAGAACATTCAGTACTTC.

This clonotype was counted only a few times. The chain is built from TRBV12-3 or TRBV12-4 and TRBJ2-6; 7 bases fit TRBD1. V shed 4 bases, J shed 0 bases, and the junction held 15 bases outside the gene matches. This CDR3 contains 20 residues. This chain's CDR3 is CASSSPLPGQLLSGANVLTF. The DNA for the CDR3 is TGTGCCAGCAGTTCACCGCTACCGGGACAGTTGCTCTCTGGGGCCAACGTCCTGACTTTC.

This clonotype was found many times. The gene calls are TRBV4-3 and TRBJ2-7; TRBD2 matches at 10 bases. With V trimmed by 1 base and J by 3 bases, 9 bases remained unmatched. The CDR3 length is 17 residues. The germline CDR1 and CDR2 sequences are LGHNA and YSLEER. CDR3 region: CASSQASGRVGVYEQYF. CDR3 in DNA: TGCGCCAGCAGCCAAGCAAGCGGGAGGGTTGGAGTCTACGAGCAGTACTTC.

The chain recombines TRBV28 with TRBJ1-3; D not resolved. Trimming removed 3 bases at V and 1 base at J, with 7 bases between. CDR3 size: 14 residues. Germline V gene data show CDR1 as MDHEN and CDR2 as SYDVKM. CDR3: CASSFKGSGNTIYF. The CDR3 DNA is TGTGCCAGCAGTTTCAAGGGTTCTGGAAACACCATATATTTT.

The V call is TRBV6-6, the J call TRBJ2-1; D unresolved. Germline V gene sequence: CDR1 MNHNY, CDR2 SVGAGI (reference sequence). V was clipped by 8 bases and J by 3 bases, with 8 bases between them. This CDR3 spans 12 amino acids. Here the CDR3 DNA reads TGTGCCAGCGGCCCCTACTACAATGAGCAGTTCTTC. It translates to CASGPYYNEQFF.

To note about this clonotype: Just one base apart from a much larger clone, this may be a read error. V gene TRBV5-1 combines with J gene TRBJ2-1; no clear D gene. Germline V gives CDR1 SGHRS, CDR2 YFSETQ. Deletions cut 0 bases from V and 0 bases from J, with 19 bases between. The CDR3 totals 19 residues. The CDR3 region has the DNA TGCGCCAGCAGCTTGGGATCATTTACCGGACGGAACTCCTACAATGAGCAGTTCTTC. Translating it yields CASSLGSFTGRNSYNEQFF.

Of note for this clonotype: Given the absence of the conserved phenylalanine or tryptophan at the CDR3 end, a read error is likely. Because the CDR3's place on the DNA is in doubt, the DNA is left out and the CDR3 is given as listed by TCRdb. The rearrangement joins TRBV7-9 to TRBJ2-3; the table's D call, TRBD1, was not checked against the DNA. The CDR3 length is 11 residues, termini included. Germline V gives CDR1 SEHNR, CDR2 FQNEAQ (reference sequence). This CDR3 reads CASSLGIRPVL.

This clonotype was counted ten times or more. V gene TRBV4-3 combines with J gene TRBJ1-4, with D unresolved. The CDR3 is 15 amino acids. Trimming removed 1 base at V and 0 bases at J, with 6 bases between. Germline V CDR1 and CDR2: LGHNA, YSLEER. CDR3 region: CASSQARPTNEKLFF. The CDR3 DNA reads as TGCGCCAGCAGCCAAGCCAGGCCAACTAATGAAAAACTGTTTTTT.

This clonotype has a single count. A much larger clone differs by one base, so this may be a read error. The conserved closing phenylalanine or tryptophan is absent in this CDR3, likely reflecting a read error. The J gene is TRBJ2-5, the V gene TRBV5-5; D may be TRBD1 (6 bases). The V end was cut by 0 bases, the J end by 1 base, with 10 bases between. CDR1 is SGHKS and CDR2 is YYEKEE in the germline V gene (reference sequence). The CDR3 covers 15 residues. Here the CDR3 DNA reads TGTGCCAGCAGCTTGGACCAGGGGATCCAAGAGACCCAGTACTTA. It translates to CASSLDQGIQETQYL.

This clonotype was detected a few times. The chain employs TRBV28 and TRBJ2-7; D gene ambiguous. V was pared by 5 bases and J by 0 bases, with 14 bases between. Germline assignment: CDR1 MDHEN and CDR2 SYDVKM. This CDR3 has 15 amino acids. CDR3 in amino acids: CASSQPGRSSYEQYF. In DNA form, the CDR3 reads TGTGCCAGCAGTCAGCCCGGACGGAGCTCCTACGAGCAGTACTTC.

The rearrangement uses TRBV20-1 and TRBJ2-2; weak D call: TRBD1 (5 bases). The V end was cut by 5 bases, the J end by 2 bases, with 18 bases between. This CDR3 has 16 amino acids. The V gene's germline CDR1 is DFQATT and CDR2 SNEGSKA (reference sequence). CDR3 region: CSALGWGRENTGELFF. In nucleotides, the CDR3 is TGCAGTGCTCTAGGGTGGGGCAGGGAAAACACCGGGGAGCTGTTTTTT.

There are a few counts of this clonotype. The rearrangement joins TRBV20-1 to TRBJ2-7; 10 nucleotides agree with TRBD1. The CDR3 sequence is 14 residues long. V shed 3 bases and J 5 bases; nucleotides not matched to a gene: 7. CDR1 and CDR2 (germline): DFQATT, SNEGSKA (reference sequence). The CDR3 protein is CSARGDRGRDEQYF. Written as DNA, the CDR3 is TGCAGTGCTAGGGGGGACAGGGGTAGGGACGAGCAGTACTTC.

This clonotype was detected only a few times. The CDR3 bases are TGTGCCAGCAGTTCAATACAGGGGACATATAATTCACCCCTCCACTTT. It codes for CASSSIQGTYNSPLHF. V and J are TRBV27 and TRBJ1-6; 7 bases fit TRBD1. Germline loops: CDR1 MNHEY, CDR2 SMNVEV (reference sequence). With 4 bases clipped from V and 4 bases from J, the junction kept 7 bases outside the gene matches. CDR3 size: 16 residues.

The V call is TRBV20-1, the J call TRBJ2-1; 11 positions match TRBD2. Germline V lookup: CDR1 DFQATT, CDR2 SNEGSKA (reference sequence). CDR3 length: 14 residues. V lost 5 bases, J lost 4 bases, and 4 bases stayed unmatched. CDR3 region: CSAPVAGGYNEQFF. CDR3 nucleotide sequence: TGCAGTGCTCCTGTAGCGGGAGGGTACAATGAGCAGTTCTTC.

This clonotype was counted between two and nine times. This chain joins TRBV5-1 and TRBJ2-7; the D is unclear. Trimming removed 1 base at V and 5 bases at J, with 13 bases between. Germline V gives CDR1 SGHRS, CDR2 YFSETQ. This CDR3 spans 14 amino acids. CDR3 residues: CASSLRAGPDEQYF. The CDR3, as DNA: TGCGCCAGCAGCTTGAGAGCAGGCCCGGACGAGCAGTACTTC.

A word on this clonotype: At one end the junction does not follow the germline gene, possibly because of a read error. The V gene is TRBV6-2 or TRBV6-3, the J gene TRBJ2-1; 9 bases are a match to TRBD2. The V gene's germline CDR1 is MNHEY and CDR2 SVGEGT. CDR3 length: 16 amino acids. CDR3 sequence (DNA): TGTGCCAGCAGTTACCTGCCAATTCCGGGACTAGCCGCTTTTGTCTTC. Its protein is CASSYLPIPGLAAFVF.

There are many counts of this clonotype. The CDR3 DNA is TGTGCCAGCAGCAGATCGACAGGGAACTCCTACGAGCAGTACTTC. This translates into CASSRSTGNSYEQYF. The chain joins TRBV2 to TRBJ2-7; 7 nucleotides align to TRBD1. V was pared by 6 bases and J by 0 bases, with 8 bases of the junction left unmatched. Germline V gene lookup returns CDR1 SNHLY and CDR2 FYNNEI. This CDR3 spans 15 amino acids. Variable domain in full (rest from reference TRBV2 and TRBJ2-7): EPEVTQTPSHQVTQMGQEVILRCVPISNHLYFYWYRQILGQKVEFLVSFYNNEISEKSEIFDDQFSVERPDGSNFTLKIRSTKLEDSAMYFCASSRSTGNSYEQYFGPGTRLTVT.

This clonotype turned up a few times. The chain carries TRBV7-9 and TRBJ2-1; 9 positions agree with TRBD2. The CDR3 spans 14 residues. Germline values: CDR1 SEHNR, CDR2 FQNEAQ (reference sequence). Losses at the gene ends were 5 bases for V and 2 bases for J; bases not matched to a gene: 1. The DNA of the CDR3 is TGTGCCAGCAGCCGGACTAGCGCCTACAATGAGCAGTTCTTC. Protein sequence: CASSRTSAYNEQFF.

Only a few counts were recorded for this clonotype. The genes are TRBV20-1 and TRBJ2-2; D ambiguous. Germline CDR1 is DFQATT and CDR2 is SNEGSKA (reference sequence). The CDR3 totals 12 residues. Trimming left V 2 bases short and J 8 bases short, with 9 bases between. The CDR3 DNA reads TGCAGTGCTAGAAGGAGTAGAGGGGAGCTGTTTTTT. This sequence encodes CSARRSRGELFF.

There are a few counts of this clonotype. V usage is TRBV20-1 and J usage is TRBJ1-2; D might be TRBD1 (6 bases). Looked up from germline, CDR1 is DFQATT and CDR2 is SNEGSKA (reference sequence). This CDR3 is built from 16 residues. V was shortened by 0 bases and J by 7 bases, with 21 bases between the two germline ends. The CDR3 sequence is CSARDSQRLGGPGYTF. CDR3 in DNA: TGCAGTGCTAGAGATTCCCAGCGGCTCGGGGGGCCTGGCTACACCTTC.

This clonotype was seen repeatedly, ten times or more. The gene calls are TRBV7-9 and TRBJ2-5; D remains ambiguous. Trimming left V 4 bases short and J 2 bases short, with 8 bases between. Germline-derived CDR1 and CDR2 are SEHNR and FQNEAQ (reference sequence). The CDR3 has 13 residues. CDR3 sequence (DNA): TGTGCCAGCAGCTACTACGTGCAAGAGACCCAGTACTTC. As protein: CASSYYVQETQYF.

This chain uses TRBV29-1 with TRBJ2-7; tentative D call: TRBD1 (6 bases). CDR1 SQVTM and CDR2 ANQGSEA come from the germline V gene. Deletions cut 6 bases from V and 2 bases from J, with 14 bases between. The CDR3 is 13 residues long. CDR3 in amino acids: CSVRQGPTYEQYF. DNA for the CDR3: TGCAGCGTGCGGCAGGGGCCTACCTACGAGCAGTACTTC.

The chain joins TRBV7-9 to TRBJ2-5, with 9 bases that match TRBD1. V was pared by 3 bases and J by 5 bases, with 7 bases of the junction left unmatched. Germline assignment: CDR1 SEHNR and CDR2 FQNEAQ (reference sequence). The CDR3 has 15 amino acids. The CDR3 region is CASSFRQGVQETQYF. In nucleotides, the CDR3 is TGTGCCAGCAGCTTCAGACAGGGGGTGCAGGAGACCCAGTACTTC.

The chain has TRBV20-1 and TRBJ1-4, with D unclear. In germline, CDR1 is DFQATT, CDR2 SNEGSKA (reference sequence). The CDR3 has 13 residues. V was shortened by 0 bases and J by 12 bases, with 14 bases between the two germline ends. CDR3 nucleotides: TGCAGTGCTAGAGATTCGAGTCGGGGAGAACTGTTTTTT. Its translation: CSARDSSRGELFF.

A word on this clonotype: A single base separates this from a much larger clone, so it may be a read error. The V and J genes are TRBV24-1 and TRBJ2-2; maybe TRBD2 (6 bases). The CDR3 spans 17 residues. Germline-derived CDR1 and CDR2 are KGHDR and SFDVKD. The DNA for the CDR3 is TGTTCCACCAGTGAGACCGGACTACAGGCGGCCACCGGGGAGCTGTTTTTT. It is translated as CSTSETGLQAATGELFF.

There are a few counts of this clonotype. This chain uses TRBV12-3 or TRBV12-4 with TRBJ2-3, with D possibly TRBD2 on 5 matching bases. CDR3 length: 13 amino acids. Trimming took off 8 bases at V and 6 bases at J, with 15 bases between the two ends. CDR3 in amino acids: CASLSRGWDTQYF. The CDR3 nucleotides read TGTGCCAGCTTGAGTCGGGGTTGGGATACGCAGTATTTT.

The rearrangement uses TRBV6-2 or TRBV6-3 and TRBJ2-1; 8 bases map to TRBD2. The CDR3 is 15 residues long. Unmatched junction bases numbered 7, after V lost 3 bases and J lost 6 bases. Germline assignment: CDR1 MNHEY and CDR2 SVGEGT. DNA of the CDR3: TGTGCCAGCAGTTATGTTGGGCGGGAGGTCAATGAGCAGTTCTTC. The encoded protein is CASSYVGREVNEQFF.

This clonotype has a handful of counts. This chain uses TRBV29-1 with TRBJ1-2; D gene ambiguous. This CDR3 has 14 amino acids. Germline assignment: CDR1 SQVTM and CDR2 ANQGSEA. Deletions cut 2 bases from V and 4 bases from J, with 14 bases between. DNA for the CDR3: TGCAGCGTTGAATCGGTGGGCCTGGGCTATGGCTACACCTTC. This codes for CSVESVGLGYGYTF.

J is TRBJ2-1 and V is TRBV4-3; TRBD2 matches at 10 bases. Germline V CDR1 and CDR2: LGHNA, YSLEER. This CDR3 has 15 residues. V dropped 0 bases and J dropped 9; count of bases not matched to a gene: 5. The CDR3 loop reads CASSQDLAGVGEQFF. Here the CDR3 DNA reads TGCGCCAGCAGCCAAGATCTAGCGGGAGTCGGTGAGCAGTTCTTC.

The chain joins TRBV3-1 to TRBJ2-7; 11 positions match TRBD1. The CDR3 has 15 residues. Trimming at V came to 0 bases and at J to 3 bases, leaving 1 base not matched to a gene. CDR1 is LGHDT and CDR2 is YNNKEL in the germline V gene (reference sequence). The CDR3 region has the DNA TGTGCCAGCAGCCAAGACGGGACAGGGGGCTACGAGCAGTACTTC. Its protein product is CASSQDGTGGYEQYF.